This T cell receptor (beta chain) is from a study of T cells in Graves' hyperthyroidism and ophthalmopathy. Study observations and caveats: Expanded thyroid clonotypes (above 0.001) were mostly also found in blood.

This clonotype was detected only once. Antigen: not known. Those patients with uncontrolled infection, other autoimmune disease, pregnancy or lactation were excluded. Together with thyroid ultrasound, orbital computed tomography, serum thyroxine and TRAb, clinical symptoms were used for diagnoses. CDR1 and CDR2 from the germline V gene are SGHRS and YFSETQ. Trimming removed 0 bases at V and 7 bases at J, with 16 bases between. The CDR3 is 16 amino acids. Amplified TCR beta CDR3 regions derived from RNA transcripts. HTBI primers were used for first-round RT-PCR of the TCR CDR3. TCRdb itself ran the multiplex PCR reads through MiXCR, one entry per CDR3 protein. The data show roughly 500,000 distinct CDR3 sequences, with 46% seen just once and around two fifths held by the top ten.

The V gene is TRBV5-1, the J gene TRBJ2-2; D is tentatively TRBD1 or TRBD2 (5 bases each). Sequenced sample: peripheral blood or thyroid tissue (not recorded which). The receptor comes from an adult woman with Graves' disease, either hyperthyroidism or ophthalmopathy (not recorded which). The CDR3 reads CASSLAEALTGGELFF. Written as DNA, the CDR3 is TGCGCCAGCAGCTTGGCGGAGGCCCTCACAGGCGGGGAGCTGTTTTTT.